The rows below give T cell receptor beta chains drawn from one sample of a study of blood T cells in healthy people across ages. Each CDR3 protein is one row after TCRdb ran MiXCR on the 5' RACE reads. The table records more than 800,000 distinct CDR3 sequences, 45% of them present only once. Sequences were obtained from blood. These receptors all stem from a woman aged 55-69 years in good health. Each CDR3 is given with its conserved first and last residue. Fields, in order: V gene, clone size, D gene, J gene, CDR3 DNA, CDR3 protein. A D gene is named only where the DNA matches it firmly. Some rows have no size entry. The others give once, few or many, or a class for an expanded clone.

v_gene: TRBV29-1
abundance: .
d_gene: .
j_gene: TRBJ2-2
CDR3nt: TGCAGCGTCATACATAACACCGGGGAGCTGTTTTTT
CDR3aa: CSVIHNTGELFF

v_gene: TRBV10-2
abundance: .
d_gene: .
j_gene: TRBJ2-7
CDR3nt: TGCGCCAGCAGGTTGCCCTCCTGCGAGCAGTACTTC
CDR3aa: CASRLPSCEQYF

v_gene: TRBV6-1
abundance: .
d_gene: TRBD1
j_gene: TRBJ2-7
CDR3nt: TGTGCCAGCAGTGCCGGGACAGCTAAACACGAGCAGTACTTC
CDR3aa: CASSAGTAKHEQYF

v_gene: TRBV11-2
abundance: many
d_gene: TRBD2
j_gene: TRBJ2-3
CDR3nt: TGTGCCAGCAGCTTAACGGGAGGTCCCACAGATACGCAGTATTTT
CDR3aa: CASSLTGGPTDTQYF

v_gene: TRBV7-9
abundance: .
d_gene: .
j_gene: TRBJ1-5
CDR3nt: TGTGCCAGCAGCTTAGGCAGGGGTAAGGGGCATCAGCCCCAGCATTTT
CDR3aa: CASSLGRGKGHQPQHF

v_gene: TRBV7-2
abundance: few
d_gene: TRBD2
j_gene: TRBJ2-1
CDR3nt: TGTGCCAGCAGCTCCTCTTTAGCGGGAGTAAGGAGTGAGCAGTTCTTC
CDR3aa: CASSSSLAGVRSEQFF

v_gene: TRBV4-1
abundance: .
d_gene: TRBD2
j_gene: TRBJ2-3
CDR3nt: TGCGCCAGCAGCCAAGAAGGGATAGCGGGAGAGGATACGCAGTATTTT
CDR3aa: CASSQEGIAGEDTQYF

v_gene: TRBV27
abundance: few
d_gene: TRBD2
j_gene: TRBJ2-7
CDR3nt: TGTGCCAGCAGAGTTGATACTAGCGGCCACTCCTACGAGCAGTACTTC
CDR3aa: CASRVDTSGHSYEQYF

v_gene: TRBV11-1
abundance: .
d_gene: TRBD1
j_gene: TRBJ2-7
CDR3nt: TGTGCCAGCAGCTCATTGGGGGACAGCTCCTACGAGCAGTACTTT
CDR3aa: CASSSLGDSSYEQYF

v_gene: TRBV6-2/TRBV6-3
abundance: .
d_gene: .
j_gene: TRBJ2-7
CDR3nt: TGTGCCAGCATCACCCCCAGGGACAAGGTTGTGTACGAGCAGTACTTC
CDR3aa: CASITPRDKVVYEQYF

v_gene: TRBV5-5
abundance: .
d_gene: .
j_gene: TRBJ1-1
CDR3nt: TGTGCCAGCAGGGCGGATGGTTCGAACACTGAAGCTTTCTTT
CDR3aa: CASRADGSNTEAFF

v_gene: TRBV7-9
abundance: .
d_gene: .
j_gene: TRBJ2-7
CDR3nt: TGTGCCAGCAGCTTAGTGCAGCTTGGGCCCTACGAGCAGTACTTC
CDR3aa: CASSLVQLGPYEQYF

v_gene: TRBV7-9
abundance: .
d_gene: TRBD1
j_gene: TRBJ2-5
CDR3nt: TGTGCCAGCAGCCGCGTGGGACAGGGAGGCGAGACCCAGTACTTC
CDR3aa: CASSRVGQGGETQYF

v_gene: TRBV2
abundance: .
d_gene: TRBD2
j_gene: TRBJ2-3
CDR3nt: TGTGCCAGCCGAGGACTAGCGGAGAACACAGATACGCAGTATTTT
CDR3aa: CASRGLAENTDTQYF

v_gene: TRBV30
abundance: few
d_gene: .
j_gene: TRBJ2-2
CDR3nt: TGTGCCTGGAGCGGGTCGAACACCGGGGAGCTGTTTTTT
CDR3aa: CAWSGSNTGELFF

v_gene: TRBV21-1
abundance: .
d_gene: .
j_gene: TRBJ2-1
CDR3nt: TGTGCCAGCAGCCTACGGTCGCGGTGGGAGCAGTTCTTC
CDR3aa: CASSLRSRWEQFF

v_gene: TRBV2
abundance: few
d_gene: TRBD2
j_gene: TRBJ2-7
CDR3nt: TGTGCCAGCAGTTCGGGACTAGCGAACTACGAGCAGTACTTC
CDR3aa: CASSSGLANYEQYF

v_gene: TRBV29-1
abundance: once
d_gene: .
j_gene: TRBJ2-3
CDR3nt: TGCAGCGTTGAAAGGCTAGGGGTGGGAGATACGCAGTATTTT
CDR3aa: CSVERLGVGDTQYF

v_gene: TRBV28
abundance: .
d_gene: .
j_gene: TRBJ2-7
CDR3nt: TGTGCCAGCCCCCCAAGGGCCAACCGGAAACCCTACGAGCAGTACTTC
CDR3aa: CASPPRANRKPYEQYF

v_gene: TRBV20-1
abundance: .
d_gene: TRBD2
j_gene: TRBJ2-1
CDR3nt: TGCAGTGCTAGAGGCCTAGCGGGGGTCGGTAATGAGCAGTTCTTC
CDR3aa: CSARGLAGVGNEQFF

v_gene: TRBV21-1
abundance: few
d_gene: .
j_gene: TRBJ1-1
CDR3nt: TGTGCCAGCAGCAAAGAATTCAGGGGTCCCAACACTGAAGCTTTCTTT
CDR3aa: CASSKEFRGPNTEAFF

v_gene: TRBV5-1
abundance: .
d_gene: .
j_gene: TRBJ1-6
CDR3nt: TGCGCCAGCAGCTTGGACGGGAGACCGAATTCACCCCTCCACTTT
CDR3aa: CASSLDGRPNSPLHF

v_gene: TRBV20-1
abundance: few
d_gene: .
j_gene: TRBJ2-4
CDR3nt: TGCAGTGCTCCATCGGGCCCCCCGAACATTCAGTACTTC
CDR3aa: CSAPSGPPNIQYF

v_gene: TRBV6-5
abundance: few
d_gene: .
j_gene: TRBJ2-7
CDR3nt: TGTGCCAGCAGTCCTTTAGTCTCAGGGCCTTCCTACGAGCAGTACTTC
CDR3aa: CASSPLVSGPSYEQYF

v_gene: TRBV20-1
abundance: .
d_gene: .
j_gene: TRBJ2-7
CDR3nt: TGCAGTGCGCAGTCGGGGGACAGAGCCTACAATGAGCAGTACTTC
CDR3aa: CSAQSGDRAYNEQYF

v_gene: TRBV12-3/TRBV12-4
abundance: few
d_gene: TRBD1
j_gene: TRBJ2-1
CDR3nt: TGTGCCAGCAGGTCCCGGGGACAGGGTTTTGGGAGCCGGTGGGACAATGAGCAGTTCTTC
CDR3aa: CASRSRGQGFGSRWDNEQFF

v_gene: TRBV12-3/TRBV12-4
abundance: .
d_gene: .
j_gene: TRBJ2-7
CDR3nt: TGTGCCAGCGTGGAGGACAATGAGCAGTACTTC
CDR3aa: CASVEDNEQYF

v_gene: TRBV27
abundance: many
d_gene: TRBD2
j_gene: TRBJ2-7
CDR3nt: TGTGCCACCACACTAACGGGGTCCCAGCGACTAGCGGGAGCCTACGAGCAGTACTTC
CDR3aa: CATTLTGSQRLAGAYEQYF

v_gene: TRBV29-1
abundance: .
d_gene: .
j_gene: TRBJ1-5
CDR3nt: TGCAGCGTTGCCGACGGCTATAGCAATCAGCCCCAGCATTTT
CDR3aa: CSVADGYSNQPQHF

v_gene: TRBV7-9
abundance: few
d_gene: TRBD2
j_gene: TRBJ2-5
CDR3nt: TGTGCCAGCAGCCCCTTTGGGGGAGGGGAGACCCAGTACTTC
CDR3aa: CASSPFGGGETQYF

v_gene: TRBV12-3/TRBV12-4
abundance: .
d_gene: .
j_gene: TRBJ2-3
CDR3nt: TGTGCCAGCAGTTTTGTCGGTACGCAGTATTTT
CDR3aa: CASSFVGTQYF

v_gene: TRBV9
abundance: .
d_gene: .
j_gene: TRBJ2-7
CDR3nt: TGTGCCAGCAGCTTAAACCTGGATACCTACGAGCAGTACTTC
CDR3aa: CASSLNLDTYEQYF

v_gene: TRBV10-3
abundance: .
d_gene: TRBD2
j_gene: TRBJ2-7
CDR3nt: TGTGCCATCAGTGACCCCGGACTGGCGGGAGTCGAGCAGTACTTC
CDR3aa: CAISDPGLAGVEQYF

v_gene: TRBV5-1
abundance: .
d_gene: TRBD2
j_gene: TRBJ2-1
CDR3nt: TGCGCCAGCAGCCAAAGACTAGCGGATTACAATGAGCAGTTCTTC
CDR3aa: CASSQRLADYNEQFF

v_gene: TRBV14
abundance: few
d_gene: TRBD2
j_gene: TRBJ2-1
CDR3nt: TGTGCCAGCAGCCTAGTGAGCGGGGTACGGAATGAGCAGTTCTTC
CDR3aa: CASSLVSGVRNEQFF

v_gene: TRBV7-2
abundance: few
d_gene: TRBD2
j_gene: TRBJ2-7
CDR3nt: TGTGCCAGCAGCTCGCGTAGCGGGAGCTTCTACGAGCAGTACTTC
CDR3aa: CASSSRSGSFYEQYF

v_gene: TRBV10-2
abundance: few
d_gene: .
j_gene: TRBJ2-1
CDR3nt: TGCGCCAGTCAGGGGGCGGGAGGGCCCCATGAGCAGTTCTTC
CDR3aa: CASQGAGGPHEQFF

v_gene: TRBV20-1
abundance: .
d_gene: TRBD1
j_gene: TRBJ2-4
CDR3nt: TGCAGTGCTACCCGCCAAAGAGGGGGCGGATACCCTGGAGAGCAGTACTTC
CDR3aa: CSATRQRGGGYPGEQYF

v_gene: TRBV4-1
abundance: .
d_gene: TRBD2
j_gene: TRBJ2-3
CDR3nt: TGCGCCAGCAGCCAAGGAGAGGCTAGCGGGAGGGCCAAGACAGATACGCAGTATTTT
CDR3aa: CASSQGEASGRAKTDTQYF

v_gene: TRBV24-1
abundance: .
d_gene: .
j_gene: TRBJ2-5
CDR3nt: TGTGCCACCAGTGATTTCGGGGCGAGTCAAGAGACCCAGTACTTC
CDR3aa: CATSDFGASQETQYF

v_gene: TRBV6-5
abundance: .
d_gene: TRBD2
j_gene: TRBJ2-3
CDR3nt: TGTGCCAGCAGCCCCTTAGCGGGAACGGGGGCAGATACGCAGTATTTT
CDR3aa: CASSPLAGTGADTQYF

v_gene: TRBV3-1
abundance: .
d_gene: .
j_gene: TRBJ2-2
CDR3nt: TGTACCAGCAGCCTTACTACCGGGGAGCTGTTTTTT
CDR3aa: CTSSLTTGELFF